The rows below give T cell receptor beta chains drawn from one sample of a study of tumor and adjacent non-tumor tissue in lung cancer. TCRdb called the multiplex PCR reads again in MiXCR, with one record for every CDR3 protein. The repertoire holds under 95,000 distinct CDR3 sequences, with around three fifths as singletons. Material: lung tumor tissue. The receptors derive from a man aged 65 to 79 with non-small cell lung cancer. CDR3s include the opening cysteine and the closing phenylalanine or tryptophan. The order of the fields is J gene, V gene, D gene, clone size, CDR3 DNA, CDR3 protein. D genes are given only for firm matches. Where a row states a size, it is once, few, many or the class of an expanded clone; other rows omit it.

j_call: TRBJ2-7
v_call: TRBV6-6
d_call: -
clone_size: -
cdr3_nt: TGTGCCGGCAGCCGGTCGGGCGGGACCTACGAGCAGTACTTC
cdr3_aa: CAGSRSGGTYEQYF

j_call: TRBJ1-5
v_call: TRBV6-1
d_call: -
clone_size: -
cdr3_nt: TGTTTCAGCAGTGAAGTCAGGATTACGCTTCAGCCCCAGCATTTT
cdr3_aa: CFSSEVRITLQPQHF

j_call: TRBJ2-7
v_call: TRBV2
d_call: -
clone_size: -
cdr3_nt: TGTGCCAGCAATATGTGCAGGGACGAGCAGTACTTC
cdr3_aa: CASNMCRDEQYF

j_call: TRBJ1-1
v_call: TRBV14
d_call: -
clone_size: many
cdr3_nt: TGTGCCAGCAGCCAAGATAGCTTGGGCACTGAAGCTTTCTTT
cdr3_aa: CASSQDSLGTEAFF

j_call: TRBJ1-5
v_call: TRBV12-3/TRBV12-4
d_call: -
clone_size: -
cdr3_nt: TGTGCCAGCAGCCCCCAGGGTGAGCATCATCCCCAGCATTTT
cdr3_aa: CASSPQGEHHPQHF

j_call: TRBJ1-1
v_call: TRBV11-2
d_call: -
clone_size: -
cdr3_nt: TGTGTCAGCAGTTTGCCCAGGCAAAACACCGAAGCTTTCTTT
cdr3_aa: CVSSLPRQNTEAFF

j_call: TRBJ1-5
v_call: TRBV7-8
d_call: TRBD1
clone_size: few
cdr3_nt: TGTGCCAGCAGCTTACGGAGGACAGGGGGAGGCAATCAGCCCCAGCATTTT
cdr3_aa: CASSLRRTGGGNQPQHF

j_call: TRBJ2-7
v_call: TRBV11-1
d_call: -
clone_size: -
cdr3_nt: TGTTCCACCAGCTCCCCTGGGACCGATAGCTCCTACGAGCAGTACTTC
cdr3_aa: CSTSSPGTDSSYEQYF

j_call: TRBJ2-7
v_call: TRBV28
d_call: TRBD1
clone_size: -
cdr3_nt: TGTGCCAGCCAAACGGGACAGGGGGCCTACGAGCAGTACTTC
cdr3_aa: CASQTGQGAYEQYF

j_call: TRBJ2-5
v_call: TRBV29-1
d_call: TRBD1
clone_size: -
cdr3_nt: TGCAGCATCCGGACAGGACAAGAGACCCAGAACTTC
cdr3_aa: CSIRTGQETQNF

j_call: TRBJ2-1
v_call: TRBV11-2
d_call: -
clone_size: -
cdr3_nt: TGTGCCGGCAGCCAAGGACCTTCGGGGAATGAGCAGTTCTTC
cdr3_aa: CAGSQGPSGNEQFF

j_call: TRBJ1-1
v_call: TRBV5-1
d_call: -
clone_size: -
cdr3_nt: TGCGCCAGCAGCCGGACACGGGAAGGGACTGAAGCTTTCTTT
cdr3_aa: CASSRTREGTEAFF

j_call: TRBJ1-1
v_call: TRBV11-2
d_call: TRBD1
clone_size: -
cdr3_nt: TGTGCCAGCAGTCCCGGGACAGGGGTTTGTCCTCTCTTT
cdr3_aa: CASSPGTGVCPLF

j_call: TRBJ2-2
v_call: TRBV11-2
d_call: -
clone_size: -
cdr3_nt: TGTCCCAGCAGCTCAACACGTTTTCTAGAGGGGGAGGCGGAGCTGTTCTTT
cdr3_aa: CPSSSTRFLEGEAELFF

j_call: TRBJ2-5
v_call: TRBV11-3
d_call: -
clone_size: -
cdr3_nt: TGTGCCAGCAGCCCAGGCTTAGGAGAGACCCTGTATTTC
cdr3_aa: CASSPGLGETLYF

j_call: TRBJ1-1
v_call: TRBV29-1
d_call: TRBD1
clone_size: many
cdr3_nt: TGCAGCGTGGACAGGGGGCTAATCGGCACTGAAGCTTTCTTT
cdr3_aa: CSVDRGLIGTEAFF

j_call: TRBJ2-2
v_call: TRBV7-9
d_call: TRBD2
clone_size: few
cdr3_nt: TGTGCCAGCAGCCTCCCGACTAGCGGGAGTTCCGGGGAGCTGTTTTTT
cdr3_aa: CASSLPTSGSSGELFF

j_call: TRBJ1-5
v_call: TRBV6-1
d_call: -
clone_size: -
cdr3_nt: TGTGCCAATACTCCGACAGCTAATAGCAATCAGCCCCAGCATTTT
cdr3_aa: CANTPTANSNQPQHF

j_call: TRBJ2-2
v_call: TRBV11-3
d_call: TRBD1
clone_size: once
cdr3_nt: TGTGCCAGGAGCCCCGGGACAGGGTCCACCGGGGAGCTGTTATTT
cdr3_aa: CARSPGTGSTGELLF

j_call: TRBJ2-7
v_call: TRBV11-2
d_call: TRBD1
clone_size: -
cdr3_nt: TGTGCAAGCAGCCGGTCAGGGGGTTCTGAGGACGAGCAGTACTTC
cdr3_aa: CASSRSGGSEDEQYF

j_call: TRBJ2-5
v_call: TRBV29-1
d_call: -
clone_size: many
cdr3_nt: TGCAGCGTTAAACACCCCGACGAAGAGACCCAGTACTTC
cdr3_aa: CSVKHPDEETQYF

j_call: TRBJ2-1
v_call: TRBV7-9
d_call: -
clone_size: -
cdr3_nt: TGTGCCAGCAGCCCAAGGTTCAATGAGCAGTTCTTC
cdr3_aa: CASSPRFNEQFF

j_call: TRBJ2-2
v_call: TRBV10-2
d_call: -
clone_size: once
cdr3_nt: TGCTCCATCAGACGGGACATCGGGGAGCTGTTTTTT
cdr3_aa: CSIRRDIGELFF

j_call: TRBJ2-6
v_call: TRBV5-4
d_call: -
clone_size: once
cdr3_nt: TGTGCCAGCAGGCCAGGCTCTGGGACCAACGTCCCGACTTTC
cdr3_aa: CASRPGSGTNVPTF

j_call: TRBJ2-5
v_call: TRBV5-5
d_call: -
clone_size: -
cdr3_nt: TGTGACAGCAGCGGTTCCGCGGGGGCCCTGTATTTC
cdr3_aa: CDSSGSAGALYF

j_call: TRBJ2-1
v_call: TRBV20-1
d_call: -
clone_size: few
cdr3_nt: TGCAGTGCTAGAGATAAACCCTGGAATGAGCAGTTCTTC
cdr3_aa: CSARDKPWNEQFF

j_call: TRBJ2-7
v_call: TRBV7-9
d_call: -
clone_size: -
cdr3_nt: TGTGCCAGCAGCCAAAGCCCCGCCTACGAGCAGTACTTC
cdr3_aa: CASSQSPAYEQYF

j_call: TRBJ2-1
v_call: TRBV29-1
d_call: -
clone_size: many
cdr3_nt: TGCAGCGTTGGGTCGGGTCGGGGAGCTGAGCAGTTCTTC
cdr3_aa: CSVGSGRGAEQFF

j_call: TRBJ2-6
v_call: TRBV5-4
d_call: -
clone_size: many
cdr3_nt: TGTGCCAGCAGGCCAGGCTCTGGGGCCAACGTCCTGACTTTC
cdr3_aa: CASRPGSGANVLTF

j_call: TRBJ1-2
v_call: TRBV6-2/TRBV6-3
d_call: TRBD1
clone_size: many
cdr3_nt: TGTGCCAGTGAACGGACAGGGTCCTATGGCTACACCTTC
cdr3_aa: CASERTGSYGYTF

j_call: TRBJ2-2
v_call: TRBV11-2
d_call: -
clone_size: -
cdr3_nt: TGTGCCAGCAGCTTAGGTCAACTAGCCTCGGTCGGGGAGCTGTTTTTT
cdr3_aa: CASSLGQLASVGELFF

j_call: TRBJ2-2
v_call: TRBV11-2
d_call: -
clone_size: -
cdr3_nt: TGTGCTTGCAGCTTATTAAGGGGTAGCACCAGGGAGCTGTTTTTT
cdr3_aa: CACSLLRGSTRELFF

j_call: TRBJ2-3
v_call: TRBV29-1
d_call: -
clone_size: -
cdr3_nt: TGCAACGTTGAAGTGCCGGGAAACACTGATACGCAGTATTTT
cdr3_aa: CNVEVPGNTDTQYF

j_call: TRBJ2-2
v_call: TRBV11-3
d_call: -
clone_size: -
cdr3_nt: TGTGCCAGGAGTCCCTTGAACACCGGGGAACTGTATTTT
cdr3_aa: CARSPLNTGELYF

j_call: TRBJ2-1
v_call: TRBV11-2
d_call: -
clone_size: -
cdr3_nt: TGTGCCAGCAGCCTTCAGCCCTGGGCCTCCTACAATGAGCAGTTCTTC
cdr3_aa: CASSLQPWASYNEQFF